A selection of T cell receptor beta chains follows, all from one sample in a study of T cell repertoires in cytomegalovirus infection. TCRdb used MiXCR to reprocess the reads, holding one entry per CDR3 protein. The sample includes 680,000 or so distinct CDR3 sequences, less than 40% of them seen just once. Sequenced material: PBMCs. All receptors derive from a human donor in good health (CMV status not recorded). Some clones in this sample may be carry-over from other donors' samples. Both conserved end residues are part of each CDR3. D genes are given only for firm matches. Clone size is shown for a subset of rows, as once, few, many or a class of expanded clone.

abundance,j_gene,d_gene,v_gene,CDR3aa,CDR3nt
NA,TRBJ2-7,TRBD2,TRBV2,CASSGETSRYEQYF,TGTGCCAGCAGTGGGGAGACTAGCAGATACGAGCAGTACTTC
NA,TRBJ2-7,NA,TRBV12-3/TRBV12-4,CASSPRTLYEQYF,TGTGCCAGCAGTCCCAGGACCTTGTACGAGCAGTACTTC
NA,TRBJ1-1,NA,TRBV12-3/TRBV12-4,CASTSQAGTEAFF,TGTGCCAGCACTTCGCAGGCGGGCACTGAAGCTTTCTTT
NA,TRBJ1-1,NA,TRBV19,CASSHSVGMNTEAFF,TGTGCCAGTAGCCACTCCGTGGGCATGAACACTGAAGCTTTCTTT
NA,TRBJ2-7,TRBD1,TRBV11-2,CARSYAGQGYEQYF,TGTGCCAGGAGCTACGCGGGACAGGGCTACGAGCAGTACTTC
NA,TRBJ2-1,TRBD2,TRBV6-1,CASHTSGRVYEQFF,TGTGCCAGCCATACTAGCGGGAGGGTCTATGAGCAGTTCTTC
NA,TRBJ2-1,TRBD1,TRBV20-1,CSASAPGTATYNEQFF,TGCAGTGCTAGTGCCCCCGGGACAGCGACGTACAATGAGCAGTTCTTC
once,TRBJ2-1,NA,TRBV4-1,CASSHRGNEQFF,TGCGCCAGCAGCCATAGGGGTAATGAGCAGTTCTTC
few,TRBJ1-2,NA,TRBV5-8,CASMTDANYGYTF,TGTGCCAGCATGACGGATGCTAACTATGGCTACACCTTC
few,TRBJ1-2,NA,TRBV11-2,CASTLGGYGYTF,TGTGCCAGCACCCTAGGAGGCTATGGCTACACCTTC
NA,TRBJ2-1,NA,TRBV27,CASSLYPADEQFF,TGTGCCAGCAGTTTATACCCGGCGGATGAGCAGTTCTTC
NA,TRBJ2-1,NA,TRBV12-3/TRBV12-4,CASSLEEGSYEQFF,TGTGCCAGCAGTTTGGAGGAGGGCTCCTATGAGCAGTTCTTC
NA,TRBJ2-5,NA,TRBV28,CASSESWGEETQYF,TGTGCCAGCAGTGAGTCCTGGGGGGAAGAGACCCAGTACTTC
NA,TRBJ1-1,NA,TRBV19,CASNALGYTEAFF,TGTGCCAGTAATGCGCTCGGGTATACCGAAGCTTTCTTT
few,TRBJ2-1,TRBD2,TRBV7-2,CASSPGTSLGGEQFF,TGTGCCAGCAGCCCTGGGACTAGCCTGGGGGGGGAGCAGTTCTTC
NA,TRBJ2-1,TRBD2,TRBV27,CASRRVLAGGYNEQFF,TGTGCCAGCAGGAGGGTGCTAGCGGGAGGTTACAATGAGCAGTTCTTC
NA,TRBJ2-3,TRBD1,TRBV24-1,CATSDERGLEDTQYF,TGTGCCACCAGTGATGAGAGGGGGCTCGAAGATACGCAGTATTTT
few,TRBJ2-3,NA,TRBV7-8,CASSPRSGTDTQYF,TGTGCCAGCAGCCCCCGGTCAGGGACAGATACGCAGTATTTT
NA,TRBJ1-1,NA,TRBV20-1,CSARDLLRGLNTEAFF,TGCAGTGCTAGAGATTTGCTGAGGGGGTTGAACACTGAAGCTTTCTTT
NA,TRBJ2-6,NA,TRBV18,CASSPRPRNSGANVLTF,TGTGCCAGCTCACCACGGCCGCGGAACTCTGGGGCCAACGTCCTGACTTTC
NA,TRBJ2-1,TRBD1,TRBV12-3/TRBV12-4,CASTETGWSNEQFF,TGTGCCAGCACTGAGACAGGGTGGAGCAATGAGCAGTTCTTC
NA,TRBJ2-1,TRBD1,TRBV6-2/TRBV6-3,CASSQMGQKNNEQFF,TGTGCCAGCAGCCAGATGGGACAGAAGAACAATGAGCAGTTCTTC
few,TRBJ2-1,TRBD2,TRBV28,CASSPLRPSGRPEQFF,TGTGCCAGCAGCCCTCTGCGACCTAGCGGGAGGCCTGAGCAGTTCTTC
NA,TRBJ2-6,NA,TRBV29-1,CSVDQRLAGANVLTF,TGCAGCGTTGATCAGCGTCTGGCTGGGGCCAACGTCCTGACTTTC
few,TRBJ2-1,TRBD2,TRBV5-1,CASSSSGAGGQNEQFF,TGCGCCAGCAGCTCCTCGGGGGCGGGGGGCCAAAATGAGCAGTTCTTC
many,TRBJ1-4,TRBD1,TRBV12-3/TRBV12-4,CASSPRTGGATNEKLFF,TGTGCCAGCAGTCCCCGGACAGGGGGCGCAACTAATGAAAAACTGTTTTTT
few,TRBJ1-2,NA,TRBV28,CATEGQIPYGYTF,TGTGCCACCGAGGGGCAGATACCCTATGGCTACACCTTC
many,TRBJ2-3,NA,TRBV7-8,CASSLYGVTDTQYF,TGTGCCAGCAGCTTATATGGGGTCACAGATACGCAGTATTTT
NA,TRBJ2-3,NA,TRBV2,CASSVDSRTDTQYF,TGTGCCAGCAGTGTCGACAGTCGCACAGATACGCAGTATTTT
few,TRBJ1-5,TRBD1,TRBV6-2/TRBV6-3,CASRGDRLPGNQPQHF,TGTGCCAGCAGGGGGGACAGGTTGCCGGGCAATCAGCCCCAGCATTTT
many,TRBJ2-7,NA,TRBV7-2,CASSLGQKPYEQYF,TGTGCCAGCAGCTTAGGTCAGAAGCCTTACGAGCAGTACTTC
few,TRBJ2-7,NA,TRBV4-1,CASSQGDGRGEQYF,TGCGCCAGCAGCCAAGGGGACGGTCGGGGCGAGCAGTACTTC
few,TRBJ1-5,NA,TRBV6-1,CASSASKASAGRNQPQHF,TGTGCCAGCAGCGCTAGCAAGGCGTCAGCAGGACGCAATCAGCCCCAGCATTTT
few,TRBJ2-7,NA,TRBV6-1,CASSQRGGTSSYEQYF,TGTGCCAGCAGTCAAAGAGGGGGTACTAGCTCCTACGAGCAGTACTTC
NA,TRBJ1-5,TRBD1,TRBV7-8,CASSLRGDRGRGNQPQHF,TGTGCCAGCAGCTTAAGGGGGGACAGGGGGCGCGGCAATCAGCCCCAGCATTTT
few,TRBJ2-7,NA,TRBV28,CASSSTDRYEQYF,TGTGCCAGCAGTTCGACAGACCGATACGAGCAGTACTTC
NA,TRBJ2-2,NA,TRBV7-6,CASGLGRAYTGELFF,TGTGCCAGTGGATTAGGGCGGGCTTACACCGGGGAGCTGTTTTTT
many,TRBJ2-7,TRBD2,TRBV7-2,CASSSTSGPHYEQYF,TGTGCCAGCAGCTCAACTAGCGGACCTCATTACGAGCAGTACTTC
few,TRBJ1-2,NA,TRBV7-2,CASSPPGSYYGYTF,TGTGCCAGCAGCCCGCCGGGGAGTTACTATGGCTACACCTTC
NA,TRBJ2-5,NA,TRBV7-3,CASSLMGSQETQYF,TGTGCCAGCAGCTTAATGGGGTCCCAAGAGACCCAGTACTTC
NA,TRBJ1-2,TRBD1,TRBV28,CASTPQGGRGYTF,TGTGCCAGCACTCCCCAGGGGGGCCGTGGCTACACCTTC
NA,TRBJ2-2,NA,TRBV7-2,CASSPTTGSNTGELFF,TGTGCCAGCAGCCCCACGACAGGTTCTAACACCGGGGAGCTGTTTTTT
few,TRBJ2-7,NA,TRBV11-2,CASSFLLKRYEQYF,TGTGCCAGCAGCTTTTTGCTAAAGCGATACGAGCAGTACTTC
NA,TRBJ1-1,NA,TRBV5-8,CARSLGPWNTEAFF,TGTGCCAGAAGCTTGGGACCGTGGAACACTGAAGCTTTCTTT
NA,TRBJ1-5,NA,TRBV11-1,CASSATVGQPQHF,TGTGCCAGCAGCGCCACGGTAGGTCAGCCCCAGCATTTT
NA,TRBJ1-1,TRBD1,TRBV14,CASSVRTGQGASEAFF,TGTGCCAGCAGCGTTCGTACGGGACAGGGGGCCTCTGAAGCTTTCTTT
few,TRBJ1-1,NA,TRBV4-1,CASTLTQGNTEAFF,TGCGCCAGCACCCTAACACAGGGAAACACTGAAGCTTTCTTT
NA,TRBJ1-2,TRBD1,TRBV10-3,CAIRQGQGNGYTF,TGTGCCATCAGGCAGGGACAGGGCAATGGCTACACCTTC
few,TRBJ2-7,NA,TRBV7-8,CDSSPAYEQYF,TGTGACAGCAGCCCGGCCTACGAGCAGTACTTC